These 7 T cell receptor beta chains were all obtained from the same sample, sequenced in a study of shared clonotypes between healthy human individuals. Sequencing used immunoSEQ multiplex PCR; TCRdb keeps in-frame clones, though not all of them. The sample has under 2,000,000 clones, roughly 95% seen once; the top ten hold 0.95% to 1.5%. The naive CD8 population came from CD45RO-negative cells selected for CCR7, without terminally differentiated effector memory CD45RA+ cells. Sequencing used naive CD8+ T cells sorted from blood. These receptors were obtained from a man aged 18-30 years in good health.

The chain joins TRBV4-1 to TRBJ2-3; D possibly corresponds to TRBD1 (5 bases). The CDR3 is 15 residues long. Germline V CDR1 and CDR2: MGHRA, YSYEKL. V lost 5 bases, J lost 0 bases, and 12 bases lay in between. The CDR3 DNA reads TGCGCCAGCAGCGCCAGACAGTCTAGCACAGATACGCAGTATTTT. Its protein is CASSARQSSTDTQYF.

The chain links TRBV30 to TRBJ2-7, with 9 bases that match TRBD1. This CDR3 region has 15 residues. CDR1 and CDR2 (germline): GTSNPN, SVGIG (reference sequence). J lost 3 bases, V lost 3 bases, and 9 bases had no gene match. In DNA, the CDR3 is TGTGCCTGGAGGCCACCGGGACAGGGACTCTACGAGCAGTACTTC. It encodes CAWRPPGQGLYEQYF.

The chain employs TRBV18 and TRBJ2-1; weak D call: TRBD2 (6 bases). Trimming removed 0 bases from V and 4 bases from J, with 19 bases in between. Germline V gene data show CDR1 as KGHSH and CDR2 as LQKENI. This CDR3 comprises 18 residues. The CDR3 coding sequence is TGTGCCAGCTCACCACCGGCTAGCGAGAAAGACCATTACAATGAGCAGTTCTTC. Translating it yields CASSPPASEKDHYNEQFF.

This clone was seen once. V is TRBV27 and J is TRBJ1-4; D call uncertain. This CDR3 is built from 15 residues. Germline CDR1 MNHEY, CDR2 SMNVEV (reference sequence). V lost 3 bases, J lost 4 bases, and 12 bases lay in between. The CDR3 nucleotides read TGTGCCAGCAGTTTTTTGGCCAGGCGTAATGAAAAACTGTTTTTT. This codes for CASSFLARRNEKLFF.

In the case of this clone: Within the sample, other DNA sequences also encode this same CDR3. This chain uses TRBV7-8 with TRBJ2-1; 10 nucleotides match TRBD1. Germline CDR1 is SGHVS and CDR2 is FQNEAQ. The V gene end was trimmed by 1 base and the J gene end by 6 bases; junction bases not matched to a gene: 0. There are 14 residues in the CDR3. In DNA form, the CDR3 reads TGTGCCAGCAGCTTAGGGACAGGGGGCAATGAGCAGTTCTTC. Translation gives CASSLGTGGNEQFF.

As to this clone: Since a much larger clone is just one base distant, this may be a read error. The sample contains more than one DNA sequence encoding this CDR3. The V and J genes are TRBV11-2 and TRBJ2-7; D gene unclear. Germline CDR1 SGHAT, CDR2 FQNNGV. Trimming stripped 6 bases from V and 0 bases from J, with 3 bases between. This CDR3 spans 11 amino acids. The CDR3 DNA is TGTGCCAGCAGTTTCTCCTACGAGCAGTACTTC. Amino acids: CASSFSYEQYF.

The gene calls are TRBV2 and TRBJ1-6; 7 nucleotides match TRBD1. CDR3 length equals 15 residues. V lost 1 base, J lost 10 bases, and 7 bases stayed unmatched. Per germline, CDR1 SNHLY and CDR2 FYNNEI. The CDR3 reads CASSEGQGVRSPLHF. DNA for the CDR3: TGTGCCAGCAGTGAAGGTCAGGGGGTAAGGTCACCCCTCCACTTT.